This T cell receptor beta chain was captured in a study of cytotoxic CD8 clonotypes in ibrutinib-treated CLL. For the study at large: In all, approximately ten patients were relapsed/refractory, some 14 were treatment-naive and roughly 18 were IGHV unmutated. Sequenced samples delivered averages of around 250,000 productive templates and around 90,000 productive rearrangements.

CDR3 length equals 14 residues. The germline V and J ends were trimmed by 2 bases and 3 bases, with 10 bases remaining between them. The germline gives CDR1 MNHEY, CDR2 SVGAGI. To note about this clone: Its target is unknown.

Study observations and caveats: The times at which samples were taken varied between sustained-remission and progressing patients. Clonality rose at ibrutinib response, held steady in sustained remission, and fell toward baseline at progression.

The method was immunoSEQ multiplex PCR; TCRdb's version includes in-frame clones alone and lacks a portion of them. The table has roughly 220,000 clones, more than 70% seen once; the top ten hold about an eighth. The V and J genes are TRBV6-5 and TRBJ1-1; D remains unclear. The clonotype was recovered from a human donor with chronic lymphocytic leukemia. The source was PBMCs, collected after 12 months of ibrutinib treatment. CDR3 DNA sequence: TGTGCCAGCAGTTACGGTGGGAGACACACTGAAGCTTTCTTT. It yields the protein CASSYGGRHTEAFF.